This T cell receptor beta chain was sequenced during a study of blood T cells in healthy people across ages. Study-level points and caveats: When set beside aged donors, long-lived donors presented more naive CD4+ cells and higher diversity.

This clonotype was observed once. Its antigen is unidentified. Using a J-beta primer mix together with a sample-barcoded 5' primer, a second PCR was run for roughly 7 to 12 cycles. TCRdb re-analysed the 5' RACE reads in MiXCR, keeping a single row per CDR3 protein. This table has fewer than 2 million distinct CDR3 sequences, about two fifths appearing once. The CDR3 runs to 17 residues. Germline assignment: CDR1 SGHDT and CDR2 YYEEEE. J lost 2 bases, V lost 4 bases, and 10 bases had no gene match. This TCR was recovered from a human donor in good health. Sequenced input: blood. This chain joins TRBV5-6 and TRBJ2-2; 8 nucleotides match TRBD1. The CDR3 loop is CASSDGTGQDNTGELFF. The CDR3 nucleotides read TGTGCCAGCAGCGACGGTACGGGACAGGATAACACCGGGGAGCTGTTTTTT.